The TCR beta chain described here comes from a study of patients and donors after allogeneic stem cell transplantation. TCRdb re-derived calls from the RT-PCR reads in MiXCR, one entry per CDR3 protein. The table includes 190,000 or so distinct CDR3 sequences, 38% detected once. The TCR sequence derives from a human donor who was either an allogeneic HSCT recipient or a stem cell or donor lymphocyte infusion donor (not recorded which). It is not recorded whose cells these are; they may come from a transplant donor. The sequenced sample was blood, either unsorted or a sorted T cell fraction (not recorded which).

CDR3 DNA: TGTGCCAGCTCCCAGAGATCTGGTCATAGCAATCAGCCCCAGCATTTT. Its protein is CASSQRSGHSNQPQHF. The rearrangement joins TRBV18 to TRBJ1-5; D call uncertain. The CDR3 consists of 16 residues. The germline V gene encodes CDR1 KGHSH and CDR2 LQKENI. Trimming removed 6 bases at V and 0 bases at J, with 15 bases between.